This entry lists 23 T cell receptor beta chains sequenced from one sample in a study of shared clonotypes between healthy human individuals. Some clones are missing from TCRdb's copy, which holds only in-frame ones; the method was immunoSEQ multiplex PCR. The sample lists 1.6 million or so clones, approximately 98.5% seen once, with approximately 0.38% in the top ten. Sequencing was done on a sample of naive CD4+ T cells sorted from blood. Regarding subset: CD45RA+ positively selected. These receptors were obtained from a man aged 25-45 years in good health.

The V gene is TRBV12-5, the J gene TRBJ2-2, with 10 bases fitting TRBD2. With 6 bases clipped from V and 3 bases from J, the junction kept 1 base outside the gene matches. The CDR3 contains 14 residues. Germline V gene lookup returns CDR1 LGHNT and CDR2 FRNRAP. The CDR3 DNA reads TGTGCTAGTGGACTAGCGGGGTACACCGGGGAGCTGTTTTTT. Its translation: CASGLAGYTGELFF.

This chain connects TRBV7-9 to TRBJ2-1; 9 positions agree with TRBD2. Germline lookup yields CDR1 SEHNR and CDR2 FQNEAQ (reference sequence). V lost 7 bases and J lost 6; bases outside the gene matches: 13. This CDR3 is built from 16 residues. The CDR3 nucleotides read TGTGCCAGCACCCCCTTAGCGGGAGTTAGTTCCAATGAGCAGTTCTTC. Residues: CASTPLAGVSSNEQFF.

Concerning this clone: The same CDR3 arises from other DNA sequences in this sample as well. The rearrangement links TRBV5-1 to TRBJ2-3, with D possibly being TRBD2 (5 bases). In germline, CDR1 is SGHRS, CDR2 YFSETQ. V was clipped by 3 bases and J by 0 bases, with 14 bases between them. CDR3 length equals 16 residues. The CDR3 DNA reads TGCGCCAGCAGCTCTGGAGGCGGTTCTAGCACAGATACGCAGTATTTT. Its protein is CASSSGGGSSTDTQYF. Supplemented by reference TRBV5-1 and TRBJ2-3, the full variable domain reads KAGVTQTPRYLIKTRGQQVTLSCSPISGHRSVSWYQQTPGQGLQFLFEYFSETQRNKGNFPGRFSGRQFSNSRSEMNVSTLELGDSALYLCASSSGGGSSTDTQYFGPGTRLTVL.

As concerns this clone: In the same sample, other DNA sequences code for this CDR3. V and J are TRBV11-3 and TRBJ2-2; a possible D gene is TRBD1 (5 bases). The germline gives CDR1 SGHNT, CDR2 YENEEA. Deletions cut 5 bases from V and 1 base from J, with 8 bases between. The CDR3 runs to 14 residues. The CDR3 spells CASSPDRNTGELFF. The CDR3 nucleotides read TGTGCCAGCAGCCCAGACAGGAACACCGGGGAGCTGTTTTTT.

This chain connects TRBV18 to TRBJ2-7; a weak D match, TRBD2 (6 bases). CDR1 is KGHSH and CDR2 is LQKENI in the germline V gene. The V and J ends lost 0 bases and 0 bases respectively, with 12 bases between them. The length of the CDR3 is 16 residues. CDR3 sequence: CASSPPGWGGSYEQYF. As DNA, the CDR3 is TGTGCCAGCTCACCACCGGGGTGGGGAGGCTCCTACGAGCAGTACTTC.

This chain uses TRBV25-1 with TRBJ2-3, with D perhaps matching TRBD1 (5 bases). The CDR3 loop spans 15 amino acids. Deletions cut 5 bases from V and 4 bases from J, with 16 bases between. In germline, CDR1 is MGHDK, CDR2 SYGVNS. CDR3 in DNA: TGTGCCAGCAGTAGACTTGGGGCAACCGCAGATACGCAGTATTTT. The encoded protein is CASSRLGATADTQYF.

The chain couples TRBV10-3 to TRBJ2-2; 9 bases agree with TRBD2. The trim removed 5 bases at V and 4 bases at J, leaving 5 bases unmatched. The CDR3 spans 15 residues. Germline V gene sequence: CDR1 ENHRY, CDR2 SYGVKD. DNA of the CDR3: TGTGCCATCAGTATAGCGGGAGTGGGCACCGGGGAGCTGTTTTTT. Its protein is CAISIAGVGTGELFF.

The V gene is TRBV18, the J gene TRBJ2-7; 7 positions agree with TRBD2. V trimming: 0 bases; J trimming: 3 bases; junction bases outside the gene matches: 5. CDR1 is KGHSH, CDR2 LQKENI, per germline. The CDR3 is 15 amino acids. Here the CDR3 reads CASSPPGLPDYEQYF. The CDR3 coding sequence is TGTGCCAGCTCACCACCGGGACTACCGGACTACGAGCAGTACTTC.

The rearrangement uses TRBV10-3 and TRBJ2-4; perhaps D is TRBD1 or TRBD2 (6 bases each). V shed 0 bases and J shed 1 base, with 13 bases lying between them. Germline V gene sequence: CDR1 ENHRY, CDR2 SYGVKD. This CDR3 is built from 17 residues. Here the CDR3 reads CAISESPGARAKNIQYF. CDR3 DNA: TGTGCCATCAGTGAGTCCCCGGGGGCGCGTGCCAAAAACATTCAGTACTTC.

The chain employs TRBV6-6 and TRBJ2-7, with TRBD1 as a possible D gene (6 bases). CDR1 MNHNY and CDR2 SVGAGI come from the germline V gene (reference sequence). The CDR3 has 15 amino acids. V gave up 2 bases and J gave up 5 bases, with 16 bases separating them. The CDR3 nucleotides read TGTGCCAGCAGTTACCCAGGGGCCTCCCAAAACGAGCAGTACTTC. This translates into CASSYPGASQNEQYF.

This rearrangement joins TRBV11-2 to TRBJ1-2, with D perhaps TRBD1 (6 bases). Trimming took 4 bases from V and 4 from J, leaving 16 bases between them. The CDR3 totals 15 residues. The V gene's germline CDR1 is SGHAT and CDR2 FQNNGV. The CDR3 reads CASSSETGRGYGYTF. CDR3 coding DNA: TGTGCCAGCAGCTCTGAGACAGGTCGCGGCTATGGCTACACCTTC.

The chain links TRBV2 to TRBJ1-1, with unresolved D. V shed 0 bases and J shed 8 bases, with 7 bases lying between them. CDR1 is SNHLY, CDR2 FYNNEI, per germline. The CDR3 contains 12 residues. The chain's CDR3 is CASSEADVEAFF. In nucleotides, the CDR3 is TGTGCCAGCAGTGAAGCGGACGTCGAAGCTTTCTTT.

The chain has TRBV27 and TRBJ2-3; D is unresolved. There are 14 residues in the CDR3. The V end was cut by 7 bases, the J end by 3 bases, with 14 bases between. Germline V lookup: CDR1 MNHEY, CDR2 SMNVEV (reference sequence). Here the CDR3 reads CASTYSRVTDTQYF. CDR3 nucleotides: TGTGCCAGCACTTACAGTAGGGTGACAGATACGCAGTATTTT.

V usage is TRBV4-1 and J usage is TRBJ2-7; 12 bases fit TRBD2. This CDR3 comprises 14 residues. Germline CDR1 MGHRA, CDR2 YSYEKL. The trim removed 4 bases at V and 7 bases at J, leaving 5 bases unmatched. DNA for the CDR3: TGCGCCAGCAGCCGACTAGCGGGAGTAGGTGAGCAGTACTTC. Translated, it gives CASSRLAGVGEQYF.

For this clone: Additional DNA sequences in this sample encode the identical CDR3. This rearrangement joins TRBV14 to TRBJ2-7; D not resolved. CDR1 and CDR2 (germline): SGHDN, FVKESK. The CDR3 has 11 residues. The V end lost 5 bases, the J end lost 4 bases, and 6 bases lay between the germline ends. This CDR3 reads CASSSSYEQYF. The CDR3 DNA reads TGTGCCAGCAGCTCCAGTTACGAGCAGTACTTC.

This rearrangement joins TRBV9 to TRBJ1-2; D unclear. CDR1 SGDLS and CDR2 YYNGEE come from the germline V gene. This CDR3 region has 15 residues. Trimming pared 4 bases from V and 0 bases from J, leaving 13 bases between. CDR3 DNA: TGTGCCAGCAGCCCCCAGATTGGAACTAACTATGGCTACACCTTC. Translated: CASSPQIGTNYGYTF.

The chain joins TRBV5-4 to TRBJ2-5, with D uncertain. This CDR3 has 13 residues. Germline assignment: CDR1 SGHNT and CDR2 YYREEE (reference sequence). V was trimmed by 3 bases and J by 1 base, leaving 7 bases between them. In DNA, the CDR3 is TGTGCCAGCAGCTGGATTGCCCAAGAGACCCAGTACTTC. It codes for CASSWIAQETQYF.

This chain connects TRBV4-3 to TRBJ2-5; D is unclear. The V end was cut by 0 bases, the J end by 2 bases, with 13 bases between. The germline CDR1 and CDR2 sequences are LGHNA and YSLEER. There are 16 residues in the CDR3. CDR3 loop: CASSQEVVAVQETQYF. The CDR3 DNA is TGCGCCAGCAGCCAAGAAGTAGTGGCGGTTCAAGAGACCCAGTACTTC.

V is TRBV18 and J is TRBJ1-3; 11 bases agree with TRBD1. The J segment lost 2 bases and the V segment lost 4 bases, leaving 4 bases of the junction unmatched. Per the germline V gene, CDR1 is KGHSH and CDR2 is LQKENI. The CDR3 sequence is 16 residues long. The CDR3 DNA sequence: TGTGCCAGCTCACAAGGACAGGGGGCCACTGGAAACACCATATATTTT. It codes for CASSQGQGATGNTIYF. Drawing the rest from reference TRBV18 and TRBJ1-3, the complete variable domain is NAGVMQNPRHLVRRRGQEARLRCSPMKGHSHVYWYRQLPEEGLKFMVYLQKENIIDESGMPKERFSAEFPKEGPSILRIQQVVRGDSAAYFCASSQGQGATGNTIYFGEGSWLTVV.

The chain uses TRBV29-1 and TRBJ1-1, with 8 bases that match TRBD1. The CDR3 has 16 amino acids. In germline, CDR1 is SQVTM, CDR2 ANQGSEA. V lost 6 bases to trimming and J lost 1 base; unmatched junction nucleotides: 13. This chain's CDR3 is CSVQVKYRGWNTEAFF. CDR3 DNA: TGCAGCGTCCAAGTAAAATACAGGGGGTGGAACACTGAAGCTTTCTTT.

This sequence joins TRBV28 and TRBJ2-3; no clear D. Trimming removed 0 bases at V and 5 bases at J, with 15 bases between. The length of the CDR3 is 16 residues. CDR1 is MDHEN and CDR2 is SYDVKM in the germline V gene. For the CDR3, the DNA is TGTGCCAGCAGTTTATGGGGCCCAGAAGGGCGAGATACGCAGTATTTT. Its protein product is CASSLWGPEGRDTQYF.

In regard to this clone: Distinct nucleotide sequences in the sample also encode this CDR3. The V gene is TRBV18, the J gene TRBJ1-5, with D uncertain. Trimming took 2 bases from V and 0 from J, leaving 5 bases between them. The length of the CDR3 is 14 residues. Germline CDR1 KGHSH, CDR2 LQKENI. The CDR3 is CASSPTSSNQPQHF. CDR3 bases: TGTGCCAGCTCACCAACTTCTAGCAATCAGCCCCAGCATTTT.

The chain has TRBV29-1 and TRBJ2-2, with D tentatively TRBD2 (5 bases). V was trimmed by 5 bases and J by 2 bases, leaving 9 bases between them. This CDR3 has 13 amino acids. CDR1 is SQVTM and CDR2 is ANQGSEA in the germline V gene. The DNA of the CDR3 is TGCAGCGTTAAGGCGGGCAACACCGGGGAGCTGTTTTTT. This codes for CSVKAGNTGELFF.